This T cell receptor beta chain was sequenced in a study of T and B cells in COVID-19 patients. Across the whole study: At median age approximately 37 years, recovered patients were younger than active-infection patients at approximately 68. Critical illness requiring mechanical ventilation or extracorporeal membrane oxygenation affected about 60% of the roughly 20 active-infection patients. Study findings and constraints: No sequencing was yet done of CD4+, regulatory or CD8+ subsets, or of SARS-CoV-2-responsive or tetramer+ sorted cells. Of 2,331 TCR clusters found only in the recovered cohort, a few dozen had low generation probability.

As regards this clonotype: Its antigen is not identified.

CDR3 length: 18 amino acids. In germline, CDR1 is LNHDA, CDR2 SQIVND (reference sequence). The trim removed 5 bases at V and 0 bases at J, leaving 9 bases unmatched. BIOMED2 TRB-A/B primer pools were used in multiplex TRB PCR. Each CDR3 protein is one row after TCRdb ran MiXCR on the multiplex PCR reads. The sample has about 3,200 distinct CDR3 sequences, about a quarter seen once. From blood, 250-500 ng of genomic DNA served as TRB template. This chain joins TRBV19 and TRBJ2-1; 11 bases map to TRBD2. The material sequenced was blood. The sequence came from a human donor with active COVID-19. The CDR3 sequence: CASSPTSGGLSSYNEQFF. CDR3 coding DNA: TGTGCCAGTAGTCCCACTAGCGGGGGCCTAAGCTCCTACAATGAGCAGTTCTTC.